The 15 T cell receptor beta chains given below trace back to one sample, sequenced in a study. TCRdb ran MiXCR on the RT-PCR reads and lists one entry per CDR3 protein. Among hundreds of thousands of distinct CDR3 sequences listed, approximately 15% were seen once. The sequencing input was memory CD4+ T cells from blood. The receptors were gathered from a female donor in good health, serving as a healthy control.

Comments on this clonotype: One end of the junction does not line up with germline, which may come from a read error. The chain employs TRBV7-8 and TRBJ1-1; 7 bases agree with TRBD1. Germline V gene data show CDR1 as SGHVS and CDR2 as FQNEAQ. The length of the CDR3 is 17 residues. The CDR3 sequence: CDSSSIRRGQVNTEAFF. The CDR3 nucleotides read TGTGACAGCAGCTCCATCCGAAGGGGGCAGGTGAACACTGAAGCTTTCTTT.

This clonotype was seen many times. This chain joins TRBV20-1 and TRBJ2-5; 8 bases are a match to TRBD2. The V segment lost 1 base and the J segment 5 bases; nucleotides outside the gene matches: 6. The V gene's germline CDR1 is DFQATT and CDR2 SNEGSKA (reference sequence). The CDR3 has 14 residues. CDR3 nucleotide sequence: TGCAGTGCTAGAGTTGGTAGCGGGATGGAGACCCAGTACTTC. This sequence encodes CSARVGSGMETQYF.

J is TRBJ1-5 and V is TRBV4-1; D remains unclear. CDR1 is MGHRA, CDR2 YSYEKL, per germline. This CDR3 is 16 amino acids long. Trimming removed 3 bases from V and 4 bases from J, with 16 bases in between. CDR3 sequence (DNA): TGCGCCAGCAGCCAGATTTCCGGGTCCCCGAATCAGCCCCAGCATTTT. Protein product: CASSQISGSPNQPQHF.

In nucleotides, the CDR3 is TGTGCCAGCTCACCCTACAGGGATGCCAATCAGCCCCAGCATTTT. It yields the protein CASSPYRDANQPQHF. This rearrangement joins TRBV18 to TRBJ1-5; a possible D gene is TRBD1 (6 bases). The V gene lost 3 bases and the J gene lost 3 bases, with 12 bases spanning the gap. The CDR3 is 15 residues long. Germline V gives CDR1 KGHSH, CDR2 LQKENI.

This clonotype was observed a few times. The chain uses TRBV20-1 and TRBJ2-1; 7 nucleotides align to TRBD1. Germline CDR1 and CDR2: DFQATT and SNEGSKA (reference sequence). CDR3 length: 15 amino acids. Unmatched junction bases numbered 13, after V lost 5 bases and J lost 6 bases. This CDR3 is CSAHPRRTGRNEQFF. The CDR3 DNA is TGCAGTGCTCATCCGAGGAGGACAGGCCGCAATGAGCAGTTCTTC.

This clonotype came up many times. The genes are TRBV4-1 and TRBJ2-1; perhaps D is TRBD1 or TRBD2 (5 bases each). The germline V gene has CDR1 MGHRA and CDR2 YSYEKL. The CDR3 totals 14 residues. Trimming pared 1 base from V and 12 bases from J, leaving 16 bases between. CDR3 DNA sequence: TGCGCCAGCAGCCAAGGTGGGGCGTGGGAGCCGCAGTTCTTC. The encoded protein is CASSQGGAWEPQFF.

This clonotype was found a few times. The J gene is TRBJ2-3, the V gene TRBV4-3; D gene unclear. The CDR3 is made up of 13 amino acids. The ends were cut back, 4 bases at V and 5 bases at J, with 10 bases in the middle. Germline V gives CDR1 LGHNA, CDR2 YSLEER. CDR3 residues: CASSREGKDTQYF. In nucleotides, the CDR3 is TGCGCCAGCAGCCGAGAAGGAAAAGATACGCAGTATTTT.

This rearrangement joins TRBV7-6 to TRBJ1-1, with D tentatively TRBD1 (5 bases). Germline V CDR1 and CDR2: SGHVS, FNYEAQ. The CDR3 is 16 residues long. Between the trimmed V and J ends, which lost 1 base and 0 bases, there was a span of 12 bases. The CDR3 sequence: CASSLGPGGVNTEAFF. CDR3 coding DNA: TGTGCCAGCAGCTTAGGACCGGGGGGGGTGAACACTGAAGCTTTCTTT.

This chain joins TRBV6-6 and TRBJ1-5, with 8 positions matching TRBD1. Germline lookup yields CDR1 MNHNY and CDR2 SVGAGI (reference sequence). Trimming at V came to 8 bases and at J to 6 bases, leaving 12 bases not matched to a gene. The CDR3 is 15 amino acids. The CDR3 spells CASGGQGLEIQPQHF. The CDR3 DNA reads as TGTGCCAGCGGCGGACAGGGACTTGAGATTCAGCCCCAGCATTTT.

There are many counts of this clonotype. This rearrangement joins TRBV20-1 to TRBJ2-1; D remains unclear. This CDR3 is 14 amino acids long. Germline CDR1 and CDR2: DFQATT and SNEGSKA (reference sequence). The V and J ends lost 2 bases and 1 base respectively, with 9 bases between them. The DNA of the CDR3 is TGCAGTGCTAGACCGCATGGGTCCTACAATGAGCAGTTCTTC. Translated: CSARPHGSYNEQFF.

This clonotype was seen only a few times. The rearrangement uses TRBV5-1 and TRBJ2-7, with TRBD1 identical over 9 bases. This CDR3 is 14 amino acids long. Germline V gene data show CDR1 as SGHRS and CDR2 as YFSETQ. J gave up 3 bases and V 4 bases, and 5 bases lay outside the gene matches. CDR3 loop: CASSEQGALYEQYF. In DNA, the CDR3 is TGCGCCAGCAGCGAACAGGGGGCCCTCTACGAGCAGTACTTC.

J is TRBJ2-1 and V is TRBV5-1; 12 bases are shared with TRBD2. Per germline, CDR1 SGHRS and CDR2 YFSETQ. This CDR3 has 17 residues. V shed 3 bases and J 7 bases; nucleotides not matched to a gene: 11. The CDR3 sequence: CASSSLGMGLAGNEQFF. Here the CDR3 DNA reads TGCGCCAGCAGCTCGTTGGGGATGGGACTAGCGGGTAATGAGCAGTTCTTC.

This chain links TRBV4-1 with TRBJ1-2; D may be TRBD1 (5 bases). The V end was cut by 4 bases, the J end by 9 bases, with 21 bases between. CDR1 and CDR2 from the germline V gene are MGHRA and YSYEKL. The CDR3 has 15 amino acids. The CDR3 is CASSLARTQGVSYTF. The CDR3 bases are TGCGCCAGCAGCCTCGCCAGAACGCAGGGCGTGAGCTACACCTTC.

There are many counts of this clonotype. The J gene is TRBJ2-5, the V gene TRBV20-1; 8 bases are shared with TRBD2. The CDR3 is 12 amino acids. Trimming at V came to 4 bases and at J to 4 bases, leaving 2 bases not matched to a gene. Germline CDR1 is DFQATT and CDR2 is SNEGSKA (reference sequence). In nucleotides, the CDR3 is TGCAGTGCTACGGGACTAGGAGAGACCCAGTACTTC. This sequence encodes CSATGLGETQYF.

The chain links TRBV7-9 to TRBJ2-6, with 7 bases matching TRBD1. The CDR3 sequence is 15 residues long. Germline trimming cut 5 bases from V and 4 bases from J; bases unmatched to any gene: 5. Germline V CDR1 and CDR2: SEHNR, FQNEAQ (reference sequence). In DNA, the CDR3 is TGTGCCAGCAGCGCCACAGGGGACGGGGCCAACGTCCTGACTTTC. Protein sequence: CASSATGDGANVLTF.